The T cell receptor (beta chain) under discussion was sequenced for a study of blood T cell repertoires in COVID-19. Measured with immunoSEQ multiplex PCR; TCRdb has only the in-frame clones, and not every one. The sample records around 290,000 clones, approximately 93% being singletons. From germline, CDR1 is SEHNR and CDR2 FQNEAQ (reference sequence). V shed 3 bases, J shed 6 bases, and the junction held 5 bases outside the gene matches. The CDR3 consists of 14 residues. The source is a woman in her twenties or thirties with COVID-19, enrolled during active disease. Sequencing input: peripheral blood. The chain employs TRBV7-9 and TRBJ1-5; 7 bases fit TRBD1. CDR3 amino acids: CASSLSGGPQPQHF. The CDR3 nucleotides are TGTGCCAGCAGCTTGTCAGGGGGTCCTCAGCCCCAGCATTTT.